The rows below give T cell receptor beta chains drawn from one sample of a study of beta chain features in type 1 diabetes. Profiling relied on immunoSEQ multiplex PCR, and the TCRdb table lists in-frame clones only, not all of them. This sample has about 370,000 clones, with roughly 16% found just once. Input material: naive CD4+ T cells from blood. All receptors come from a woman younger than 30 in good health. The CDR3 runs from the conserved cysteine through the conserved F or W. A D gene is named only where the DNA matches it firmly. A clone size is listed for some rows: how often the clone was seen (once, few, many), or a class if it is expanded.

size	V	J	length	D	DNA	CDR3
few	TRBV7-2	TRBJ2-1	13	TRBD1	TGTGCCAGCAGCCCCCAAGGGGGCGATGAGCAGTTCTTC	CASSPQGGDEQFF
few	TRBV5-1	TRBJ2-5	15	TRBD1	TGCGCCAGCAGCCTTAACCCCACAGGGGAAGAGACCCAGTACTTC	CASSLNPTGEETQYF
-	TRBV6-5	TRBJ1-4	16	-	TGTGCCAGCAGTTACGGGGGCCGGGGGGCGAATGAAAAACTGTTTTTT	CASSYGGRGANEKLFF
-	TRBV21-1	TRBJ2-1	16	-	TGTGCCAGCAGCAAAGCGGGGAGTTACTCCTACAATGAGCAGTTCTTC	CASSKAGSYSYNEQFF
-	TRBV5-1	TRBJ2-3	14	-	TGCGCCAGCAGCTTGCAAGGGGAAGCCGATACGCAGTATTTT	CASSLQGEADTQYF
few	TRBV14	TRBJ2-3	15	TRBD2	TGTGCCAGCAGCGTAGCGGGACTACCAACAGATACGCAGTATTTT	CASSVAGLPTDTQYF
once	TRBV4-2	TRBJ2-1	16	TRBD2	TGTGCCAGCAGCCAAGAGGCTAGCGGGATCTACAATGAGCAGTTCTTC	CASSQEASGIYNEQFF
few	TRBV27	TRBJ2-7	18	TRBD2	TGTGCCAGCAGTCCCCAGGGACTAGCGGGAGGATGGGCCTACGAGCAGTACTTC	CASSPQGLAGGWAYEQYF
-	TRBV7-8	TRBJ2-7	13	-	TGTGCCAGCAGCTTTGTTTGGGGCGACGAGCAGTACTTC	CASSFVWGDEQYF
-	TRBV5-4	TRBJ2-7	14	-	TGTGCCAGCAGCTTAAAGACAGGATCCTACGAGCAGTACTTC	CASSLKTGSYEQYF
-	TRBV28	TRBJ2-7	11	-	TGTGCCAGCATAACAGGGAACGAGCAGTACTTC	CASITGNEQYF
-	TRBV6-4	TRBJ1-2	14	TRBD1	TGTGCCAGCAGCCCATCCGGGACAGGGTATGGCTACACCTTC	CASSPSGTGYGYTF
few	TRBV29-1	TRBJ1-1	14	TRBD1	TGCAGCGTTGGACAGGGCGCGTGGAACACTGAAGCTTTCTTT	CSVGQGAWNTEAFF
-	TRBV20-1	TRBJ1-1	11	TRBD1	TGCAGTGCTGACAGGGAGAAGGTAGCTTTCTTT	CSADREKVAFF
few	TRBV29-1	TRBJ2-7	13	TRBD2	TGCAGCGTTGGAGGGACTAGCGAATACGAGCAGTACTTC	CSVGGTSEYEQYF
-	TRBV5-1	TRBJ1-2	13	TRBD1	TGCGCCAGCAGCGGATCAGGGGGCATAGGCTACACCTTC	CASSGSGGIGYTF
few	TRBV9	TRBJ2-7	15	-	TGTGCCAGCAGCCTTGACTCCGCGAGCTCCTACGAGCAGTACTTC	CASSLDSASSYEQYF
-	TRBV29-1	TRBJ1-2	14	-	TGCAGCGTTGAAGATCCTTTCCGGGACACTGGCTACACCTTC	CSVEDPFRDTGYTF
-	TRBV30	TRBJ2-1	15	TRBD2	TGTGCCTGGAGTGTAAGTCTAGCGGTCTACAATGAGCAGTTCTTC	CAWSVSLAVYNEQFF
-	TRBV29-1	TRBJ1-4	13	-	TGCAGCGTTGCGACAGTGATTAATGAAAAACTGTTTTTT	CSVATVINEKLFF
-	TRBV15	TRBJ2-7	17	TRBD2	TGTGCCACCAGCAGTCATCAGTTTGAGCGGGAGGGCCGTAGGCAGTACTTC	CATSSHQFEREGRRQYF
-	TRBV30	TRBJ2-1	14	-	TGTGCCTGGAGTCCCCCGAGCTCCTACAATGAGCAGTTCTTC	CAWSPPSSYNEQFF
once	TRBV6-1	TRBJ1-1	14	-	TGTGCCAGCAGTGAACCGGGGAGGGCCACTGAAGCTTTCTTT	CASSEPGRATEAFF
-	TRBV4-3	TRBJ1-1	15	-	TGCGCCAGCAGCCTTTCTACAGGGCCAGGCACTGAAGCTTTCTTT	CASSLSTGPGTEAFF
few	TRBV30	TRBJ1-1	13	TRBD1	TGTGCCTGGAGTGTAGACAGGGGGCAATCAGCTTTCTTT	CAWSVDRGQSAFF
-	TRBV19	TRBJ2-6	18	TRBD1	TGTGCCAGTAGATTCGCCCGACAGGGGAAAAATGGGGCCAACGTCCTGACTTTC	CASRFARQGKNGANVLTF
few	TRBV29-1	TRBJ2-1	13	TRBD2	TGCAGCGTTGGCGGGAGGGCGAACAATGAGCAGTTCTTC	CSVGGRANNEQFF